This record covers a single T cell receptor (beta chain). The CDR3 has 14 amino acids. Trimming took off 10 bases at V and 4 bases at J, with 17 bases between the two ends. Germline V gene data show CDR1 as ENHRY and CDR2 as SYGVKD. The source of the sample is a study of blood T cell repertoires in COVID-19. Study details: T cells, B-cell-depleted T cells, or PBMCs provided the cDNA or gDNA that served as material.

Sequencing was performed with immunoSEQ multiplex PCR; in TCRdb, only in-frame clones are kept and a portion is missing. This table has fewer than 50,000 clones, about 92% appearing once. Sequenced input: peripheral blood. The chain is built from TRBV10-3 and TRBJ1-5; D perhaps matches TRBD1 (5 bases). The TCR comes from a human donor in a cohort sampled during active COVID-19. CDR3 bases: TGTGCCACTCGGGACGGGGAGGTAAATCAGCCCCAGCATTTT. Its translation is CATRDGEVNQPQHF.